The rows below give T cell receptor beta chains drawn from one sample of a study of sequential checkpoint blockade in melanoma. Repertoires were generated with immunoSEQ multiplex PCR, while TCRdb's copy carries only in-frame clones and drops some. The sample has 30,000 to 40,000 clones; around nine tenths are singletons. The sequences come from CD8+ T cells sorted from blood (inferred from file names), collected from a patient given nivolumab and ipilimumab in sequence. These receptors originate from a human donor with melanoma. The CDR3 runs from the conserved cysteine through the conserved F or W. Fields, in order: J gene, clone size, V gene, D gene, CDR3 DNA, CDR3 protein. D genes are given only for firm matches. Some rows have no size entry. The others give once, few or many, or a class for an expanded clone.

J gene: TRBJ2-5
clone size: -
V gene: TRBV27
D gene: TRBD1
CDR3 DNA: TGTGCCAGCAGTTCTCCCGGGACAGAGGAGACCCAGTACTTC
CDR3 protein: CASSSPGTEETQYF

J gene: TRBJ2-1
clone size: -
V gene: TRBV9
D gene: -
CDR3 DNA: TGTGCCAGCAGCGTTGGAGGGGACAATGAGCAGTTCTTC
CDR3 protein: CASSVGGDNEQFF

J gene: TRBJ2-2
clone size: -
V gene: TRBV29-1
D gene: TRBD1
CDR3 DNA: TGCAGCGTCGAAGCCAGGGGGCACACCGGGGAGCTGTTTTTT
CDR3 protein: CSVEARGHTGELFF

J gene: TRBJ2-1
clone size: -
V gene: TRBV7-9
D gene: TRBD2
CDR3 DNA: TGTGCCAGCAGCGCGGGACTAGCGGGAGGATACAATGAGCAGTTCTTC
CDR3 protein: CASSAGLAGGYNEQFF

J gene: TRBJ2-7
clone size: -
V gene: TRBV18
D gene: -
CDR3 DNA: TGTGCCAGCTCACTAAGGGACTTAGGGGCCGAGCAGTACTTC
CDR3 protein: CASSLRDLGAEQYF

J gene: TRBJ2-3
clone size: -
V gene: TRBV19
D gene: TRBD1
CDR3 DNA: TGTGCCAGTAGTCCCGGGACAGGGACGGGTTGGGGCACAGATACGCAGTATTTT
CDR3 protein: CASSPGTGTGWGTDTQYF

J gene: TRBJ1-4
clone size: -
V gene: TRBV27
D gene: -
CDR3 DNA: TGTGCCAGCAGTTCGACTCAGGGGTGGGGGAATGAAAAACTGTTTTTT
CDR3 protein: CASSSTQGWGNEKLFF

J gene: TRBJ2-7
clone size: -
V gene: TRBV2
D gene: TRBD2
CDR3 DNA: TGTGCCAGCAGCCCCGGGGGGACCTACGAGCAGTACTTC
CDR3 protein: CASSPGGTYEQYF

J gene: TRBJ1-1
clone size: -
V gene: TRBV4-1
D gene: -
CDR3 DNA: TGCGCCAGCAGTCGGAACACTGAAGCTTTCTTT
CDR3 protein: CASSRNTEAFF

J gene: TRBJ2-6
clone size: -
V gene: TRBV4-3
D gene: TRBD1
CDR3 DNA: TGCGCCAGCAGCCAAGATCTAACAGGGGGATCCTCTGGGGCCAACGTCCTGACTTTC
CDR3 protein: CASSQDLTGGSSGANVLTF

J gene: TRBJ2-3
clone size: -
V gene: TRBV14
D gene: -
CDR3 DNA: TGTGCCAGCAGCCAAGGGTTATTAGCGATCACCACAGATACGCAGTATTTT
CDR3 protein: CASSQGLLAITTDTQYF

J gene: TRBJ2-1
clone size: -
V gene: TRBV7-3
D gene: TRBD2
CDR3 DNA: TGTGCCAGCAGCTCCTCTAGCGGGAGTGGGGATGAGCAGTTCTTC
CDR3 protein: CASSSSSGSGDEQFF

J gene: TRBJ2-7
clone size: -
V gene: TRBV28
D gene: TRBD2
CDR3 DNA: TGTGCCAGCAGTCCTAGCGGGAGCATCTACGAGCAGTACTTC
CDR3 protein: CASSPSGSIYEQYF

J gene: TRBJ2-7
clone size: -
V gene: TRBV25-1
D gene: TRBD2
CDR3 DNA: TGTGCCAGCAGTGAAACGGCTAGCGGGATTTACGAGCAGTACTTC
CDR3 protein: CASSETASGIYEQYF

J gene: TRBJ2-1
clone size: -
V gene: TRBV19
D gene: -
CDR3 DNA: TGTGCCAGTAGTATAGACCAGGGTCGGGAGCAGTTCTTC
CDR3 protein: CASSIDQGREQFF

J gene: TRBJ2-1
clone size: few
V gene: TRBV6-5
D gene: TRBD2
CDR3 DNA: TGTGCCAGCAGTCTGGGGGGGAACTACAATGAGCAGTTCTTC
CDR3 protein: CASSLGGNYNEQFF

J gene: TRBJ2-7
clone size: -
V gene: TRBV19
D gene: -
CDR3 DNA: TGTGCCAGTAGTTACGGGACAACCTACGAGCAGTACTTC
CDR3 protein: CASSYGTTYEQYF

J gene: TRBJ2-7
clone size: -
V gene: TRBV9
D gene: TRBD1
CDR3 DNA: TGTGCCAGCAGCGCGGGACAGGACTACGAGCAGTACTTC
CDR3 protein: CASSAGQDYEQYF

J gene: TRBJ1-1
clone size: -
V gene: TRBV7-7
D gene: -
CDR3 DNA: TGTGCCAGCAGTGATCACCAAGGACACTCTGTCGACACTGAAGTTTTCTTT
CDR3 protein: CASSDHQGHSVDTEVFF

J gene: TRBJ1-5
clone size: -
V gene: TRBV27
D gene: -
CDR3 DNA: TGTGCCAGCGGCCAAGGGAGTCAGCCCCAGCATTTT
CDR3 protein: CASGQGSQPQHF

J gene: TRBJ2-7
clone size: -
V gene: TRBV19
D gene: -
CDR3 DNA: TGTGCCACCCATGGGAGGCTGGGATTGACCGAGCAGTACTTC
CDR3 protein: CATHGRLGLTEQYF

J gene: TRBJ2-3
clone size: -
V gene: TRBV7-3
D gene: TRBD2
CDR3 DNA: TGTGCCAGCAGCTTGACTAGCGGGAGCGCAGATACGCAGTATTTT
CDR3 protein: CASSLTSGSADTQYF

J gene: TRBJ2-5
clone size: -
V gene: TRBV7-6
D gene: TRBD1
CDR3 DNA: TGTGCCAGCAGCGAGGGGACAGGGGAAGAGACCCAGTACTTC
CDR3 protein: CASSEGTGEETQYF

J gene: TRBJ2-1
clone size: -
V gene: TRBV19
D gene: TRBD2
CDR3 DNA: TGTGCCAGTAGTATCATTAGCGGGACCTCCTACAATGAGCAGTTCTTC
CDR3 protein: CASSIISGTSYNEQFF

J gene: TRBJ2-3
clone size: -
V gene: TRBV28
D gene: -
CDR3 DNA: TGTGCCAGCAGTTTAGCCGACTCCACAGATACGCAGTATTTT
CDR3 protein: CASSLADSTDTQYF

J gene: TRBJ2-2
clone size: -
V gene: TRBV7-9
D gene: -
CDR3 DNA: TGTGCCAGCAGCAGGAACAGGGGAGGTAGCACCGGGGAGCTGTTTTTT
CDR3 protein: CASSRNRGGSTGELFF

J gene: TRBJ2-3
clone size: -
V gene: TRBV30
D gene: TRBD1
CDR3 DNA: TGTGCCTGGAAACTTCTGGGACAGGGGGTTTCTAGCACAGATACGCAGTATTTT
CDR3 protein: CAWKLLGQGVSSTDTQYF

J gene: TRBJ2-3
clone size: -
V gene: TRBV7-9
D gene: TRBD2
CDR3 DNA: TGTGCCAGCAGCTCGGGACTAGCGAAGTATTTT
CDR3 protein: CASSSGLAKYF

J gene: TRBJ2-7
clone size: -
V gene: TRBV5-6
D gene: -
CDR3 DNA: TGTGCCAGTGGGAGGACCAACGGCGAGCAGTACTTC
CDR3 protein: CASGRTNGEQYF

J gene: TRBJ2-7
clone size: once
V gene: TRBV4-1
D gene: -
CDR3 DNA: TGCGCCAGCAGCCAAGATGCCACAGGGATTTCCTACGAGCAGTACTTC
CDR3 protein: CASSQDATGISYEQYF

J gene: TRBJ2-5
clone size: -
V gene: TRBV9
D gene: TRBD1
CDR3 DNA: TGTGCCAGCAGCGACGACAGGGTAGAGACCCAGTACTTC
CDR3 protein: CASSDDRVETQYF

J gene: TRBJ2-2
clone size: few
V gene: TRBV7-9
D gene: TRBD1
CDR3 DNA: TGTGCCAGCAGCTTAGCACAGGGGGCGTACACCGGGGAGCTGTTTTTT
CDR3 protein: CASSLAQGAYTGELFF

J gene: TRBJ2-2
clone size: -
V gene: TRBV2
D gene: -
CDR3 DNA: TGTGCCACTGGGGACTTATCGGCGGCTGTGGGCACCGGGGAGCTGTTTTTT
CDR3 protein: CATGDLSAAVGTGELFF

J gene: TRBJ1-1
clone size: -
V gene: TRBV6-1
D gene: -
CDR3 DNA: TGTGCCATCGTCCTCAGGGCCTTGAACACTGAAGCTTTCTTT
CDR3 protein: CAIVLRALNTEAFF

J gene: TRBJ2-7
clone size: -
V gene: TRBV4-1
D gene: -
CDR3 DNA: TGCGCCAGCAGCCAAGATCTTTCCGTTTTCTACGAGCAGTACTTC
CDR3 protein: CASSQDLSVFYEQYF

J gene: TRBJ1-3
clone size: once
V gene: TRBV28
D gene: -
CDR3 DNA: TGTGCCAGCAGGCTTACATTCGGAAACACCATATATTTT
CDR3 protein: CASRLTFGNTIYF

J gene: TRBJ1-5
clone size: once
V gene: TRBV5-6
D gene: -
CDR3 DNA: TGTGCCAGCAGCTTGGTTAGAGAACAAGCGAATCAGCCCCAGCATTTT
CDR3 protein: CASSLVREQANQPQHF

J gene: TRBJ2-5
clone size: once
V gene: TRBV5-1
D gene: TRBD1
CDR3 DNA: TGCGCCAGCAGCTTTGGACAGGGCTGGGAGCAGTACTTC
CDR3 protein: CASSFGQGWEQYF

J gene: TRBJ2-1
clone size: once
V gene: TRBV2
D gene: TRBD2
CDR3 DNA: TGTGCCATTACTAGCGGGAACTCCTACAATGAGCAGTTCTTC
CDR3 protein: CAITSGNSYNEQFF

J gene: TRBJ2-7
clone size: -
V gene: TRBV5-4
D gene: TRBD1
CDR3 DNA: TGTGCCAGCAGCTTGGGGGACAGGGAATACGAGCAGTACTTC
CDR3 protein: CASSLGDREYEQYF